The 24 T cell receptor beta chains given below trace back to one sample, sequenced in a study of CD8+ T cells in alopecia areata. cDNA reverse transcribed from extracted RNA served as the sequencing template. Measured with immunoSEQ multiplex PCR; TCRdb has only the in-frame clones, and not every one. The sample comprises some 150,000 clones, roughly four fifths of which are singletons, and 20% to 30% rests with the top ten. The treatment was: oral pan-JAK inhibitor, 5-10 mg twice daily. The sample consisted of CD8+ T cells sorted from blood, taken at week 4, from a patient treated with tofacitinib. These receptors all stem from a human donor with alopecia areata.

The chain recombines TRBV9 with TRBJ1-2; TRBD1 matches at 8 bases. Germline V gene lookup returns CDR1 SGDLS and CDR2 YYNGEE. With 3 bases clipped from V and 4 bases from J, the junction kept 5 bases outside the gene matches. This CDR3 has 14 amino acids. The CDR3 DNA reads TGTGCCAGCAGCGGACAGGGGTTAGCCTATGGCTACACCTTC. It translates to CASSGQGLAYGYTF.

This clone was detected only a few times. Here the CDR3 reads CSVEDRGQNYEQYF. The DNA for the CDR3 is TGCAGCGTTGAAGATCGGGGACAGAATTACGAGCAGTACTTC. J is TRBJ2-7 and V is TRBV29-1; 7 positions agree with TRBD1. The CDR3 is made up of 14 amino acids. The germline gives CDR1 SQVTM, CDR2 ANQGSEA. The V and J ends lost 0 bases and 4 bases, in that order; junction bases with no gene match: 6.

The genes are TRBV4-2 and TRBJ2-7, with 14 bases identical to TRBD2. After removal of 4 bases from V and 6 bases from J, the junction contained 14 bases not matched to a gene. The CDR3 contains 18 residues. CDR1 is LGHNA, CDR2 YNFKEQ, per germline. The chain's CDR3 is CASSLGTSGGKWRTEQYF. The CDR3 DNA reads TGTGCCAGCAGCCTAGGGACTAGCGGGGGAAAGTGGAGGACCGAGCAGTACTTC.

The chain has TRBV5-1 and TRBJ2-7, with 7 bases matching TRBD2. V was clipped by 0 bases and J by 4 bases; unmatched bases: 4. Germline V gives CDR1 SGHRS, CDR2 YFSETQ. The CDR3 sequence is 14 residues long. CDR3 loop: CASSLAMGGYEQYF. As DNA, the CDR3 is TGCGCCAGCAGCTTGGCCATGGGAGGGTACGAGCAGTACTTC.

The V and J genes are TRBV7-9 and TRBJ2-2; D is uncertain. The CDR3 has 16 residues. The germline CDR1 and CDR2 sequences are SEHNR and FQNEAQ (reference sequence). V lost 5 bases to trimming and J lost 0 bases, with 13 bases between them. The DNA of the CDR3 is TGTGCCAGCAGCCCCCCGACTGGCCCGAACACCGGGGAGCTGTTTTTT. This codes for CASSPPTGPNTGELFF.

This chain uses TRBV19 with TRBJ1-1; D call uncertain. Germline-derived CDR1 and CDR2 are LNHDA and SQIVND (reference sequence). With 8 bases removed from V and 1 base from J, the gap between germline ends came to 17 bases. The CDR3 loop spans 15 amino acids. CDR3 loop: CASSQSLGGNTEAFF. CDR3 DNA: TGTGCCAGTTCTCAATCCTTGGGCGGGAACACTGAAGCTTTCTTT.

V and J are TRBV5-4 and TRBJ2-7, with D perhaps matching TRBD1 or TRBD2 (5 bases each). The CDR3 length is 15 residues. Germline V CDR1 and CDR2: SGHNT, YYREEE (reference sequence). Trimming took 2 bases from V and 2 from J, leaving 14 bases between them. The CDR3 region has the DNA TGTGCCAGCAGCTTCGGGACGGTAAGGCCCTACGAGCAGTACTTC. It yields the protein CASSFGTVRPYEQYF.

This chain joins TRBV29-1 and TRBJ1-4; 9 bases line up with TRBD1. CDR3 length equals 12 residues. Per germline, CDR1 SQVTM and CDR2 ANQGSEA. The ends lost 7 bases at V and 12 bases at J; junction bases unmatched: 9. CDR3: CSARTGAKELFF. The CDR3 coding sequence is TGCAGCGCTCGGACAGGGGCGAAGGAACTGTTTTTT.

V usage is TRBV7-9 and J usage is TRBJ2-2; D ambiguous. CDR3 length equals 11 residues. V gave up 4 bases and J gave up 4 bases, with 1 base separating them. CDR1 and CDR2 from the germline V gene are SEHNR and FQNEAQ (reference sequence). CDR3 region: CASSSTGELFF. The CDR3 bases are TGTGCCAGCAGCTCCACCGGGGAGCTGTTTTTT.

J is TRBJ1-1 and V is TRBV4-1, with unresolved D. This CDR3 is built from 15 residues. V was clipped by 1 base and J by 0 bases, with 9 bases between them. Germline CDR1 MGHRA, CDR2 YSYEKL. The CDR3 DNA sequence: TGCGCCAGCAGCCAAGGTACGGTGTTGAACACTGAAGCTTTCTTT. It translates to CASSQGTVLNTEAFF.

The V call is TRBV4-3, the J call TRBJ2-7, with D perhaps TRBD1 or TRBD2 (6 bases each). Germline CDR1 LGHNA, CDR2 YSLEER. V was trimmed by 4 bases and J by 4 bases, leaving 17 bases between them. This CDR3 contains 15 residues. CDR3 DNA sequence: TGCGCCAGCAGCCCACTCGCCGGGGGCGGGTACGAGCAGTACTTC. Translating it yields CASSPLAGGGYEQYF.

V and J are TRBV7-9 and TRBJ2-7; 9 bases align to TRBD2. CDR1 is SEHNR, CDR2 FQNEAQ, per germline (reference sequence). Trimming took 5 bases from V and 3 from J; bases not matched to a gene: 11. The CDR3 totals 16 residues. CDR3 nucleotide sequence: TGTGCCAGCAGCCCGGGGACTAGCCCTCAACGCTACGAGCAGTACTTC. Protein sequence: CASSPGTSPQRYEQYF. Full variable domain (remainder filled in from reference TRBV7-9 and TRBJ2-7): DTGVSQNPRHKITKRGQNVTFRCDPISEHNRLYWYRQTLGQGPEFLTYFQNEAQLEKSRLLSDRFSAERPKGSFSTLEIQRTEQGDSAMYLCASSPGTSPQRYEQYFGPGTRLTVT.

J is TRBJ2-5 and V is TRBV7-9; no clear D gene. This CDR3 is built from 13 residues. V was trimmed by 1 base and J by 4 bases, leaving 7 bases between them. The germline gives CDR1 SEHNR, CDR2 FQNEAQ (reference sequence). The CDR3 DNA sequence: TGTGCCAGCAGCTTAGGTGGTCTAGAGACCCAGTACTTC. It codes for CASSLGGLETQYF.

The chain recombines TRBV19 with TRBJ2-7; D is unclear. Per the germline V gene, CDR1 is LNHDA and CDR2 is SQIVND (reference sequence). This CDR3 contains 14 residues. The V end was cut by 7 bases, the J end by 0 bases, with 13 bases between. CDR3 sequence (DNA): TGTGCCAGTACACCGACGACCGTCTCCTACGAGCAGTACTTC. Protein: CASTPTTVSYEQYF.

V is TRBV29-1 and J is TRBJ1-1; TRBD1 is a possible D gene (5 bases). V lost 6 bases and J 5 bases, leaving 13 bases between the germline ends. Germline CDR1 and CDR2: SQVTM and ANQGSEA. The CDR3 spans 12 residues. The CDR3 sequence: CSVIGVGTEAFF. The CDR3 bases are TGCAGCGTGATAGGGGTAGGGACTGAAGCTTTCTTT.

The genes are TRBV14 and TRBJ2-6; D ambiguous. The length of the CDR3 is 15 residues. The ends were cut back, 0 bases at V and 1 base at J, with 4 bases in the middle. Germline assignment: CDR1 SGHDN and CDR2 FVKESK. CDR3 coding DNA: TGTGCCAGCAGCCAAGATTCGTCTGGGGCCAACGTCCTGACTTTC. This gives the protein CASSQDSSGANVLTF.

In nucleotides, the CDR3 is TGTGCCAGTAGTATGGAGACTTACAATGAGCAGTTCTTC. Residues: CASSMETYNEQFF. V is TRBV19 and J is TRBJ2-1; no clear D. Germline V lookup: CDR1 LNHDA, CDR2 SQIVND (reference sequence). The CDR3 is 13 amino acids. Trimming pared 3 bases from V and 4 bases from J, leaving 7 bases between.

This clone came up a few times. The rearrangement links TRBV7-9 to TRBJ1-1; weak D call: TRBD1 (5 bases). The CDR3 covers 14 residues. Trimming took 5 bases from V and 5 from J, leaving 15 bases between them. Germline CDR1 is SEHNR and CDR2 is FQNEAQ (reference sequence). The chain's CDR3 is CASSLTVGGTEAFF. The CDR3 nucleotides are TGTGCCAGCAGCCTTACAGTTGGGGGTACTGAAGCTTTCTTT.

The chain joins TRBV15 to TRBJ1-5; TRBD1 is a possible D gene (6 bases). V lost 3 bases and J lost 2, with 8 bases in between. Germline V lookup: CDR1 LNHNV, CDR2 YYDKDF (reference sequence). CDR3 length equals 14 residues. CDR3 sequence reads: CATSRDSRNQPQHF. CDR3 DNA: TGTGCCACCAGCAGGGACAGTCGCAATCAGCCCCAGCATTTT.

The chain couples TRBV7-9 to TRBJ2-2, with 7 bases fitting TRBD1. V dropped 1 base and J dropped 1; count of bases not matched to a gene: 3. The germline CDR1 and CDR2 sequences are SEHNR and FQNEAQ (reference sequence). The CDR3 is 16 residues long. The CDR3 sequence: CASSLGRDRNTGELFF. The CDR3 DNA sequence: TGTGCCAGCAGCTTAGGCCGGGACAGGAACACCGGGGAGCTGTTTTTT.

The chain employs TRBV9 and TRBJ1-4; no definite D call. The CDR3 contains 15 residues. Looked up from germline, CDR1 is SGDLS and CDR2 is YYNGEE. With 4 bases removed from V and 2 bases from J, the gap between germline ends came to 12 bases. CDR3 coding DNA: TGTGCCAGCAGCCCTGGCCTGGCGACTAATGAAAAACTGTTTTTT. It specifies CASSPGLATNEKLFF.

This chain connects TRBV21-1 to TRBJ2-7; the D call in the table, TRBD2, was not verified against the DNA. TRBV21-1 is marked as a pseudogene. The CDR3 length is 13 residues. The chain's CDR3 is CASIVRASYEQYF. In DNA, the CDR3 is TGTGCCAGCATCGTGCGGGCCTCCTACGAGCAGTACTTC.

This chain links TRBV30 with TRBJ1-1; TRBD1 matches 11 bases. After removal of 0 bases from V and 4 bases from J, the junction contained 1 base not matched to a gene. Looked up from germline, CDR1 is GTSNPN and CDR2 is SVGIG (reference sequence). CDR3 length: 14 amino acids. CDR3 DNA: TGTGCCTGGAGTGTAGGACAGGGGGCCACTGAAGCTTTCTTT. Its translation is CAWSVGQGATEAFF.

For this clone: A junction boundary mismatches the germline segment, possibly from a read error. The chain has TRBV4-2 and TRBJ2-1, with D maybe TRBD1 (6 bases). The CDR3 is 13 residues long. Per germline, CDR1 LGHNA and CDR2 YNFKEQ. The CDR3 DNA follows: TGTGCCAGCAGCCAAGAGGCAGGGGCGGGCAGTCTCTTC. Its protein is CASSQEAGAGSLF.